This T cell receptor beta chain was sequenced for a study of cytomegalovirus exposure and HLA in healthy donors (TCRdb year 2017). About the study as a whole: According to an earlier analysis of a few hundred of the donors, some 180 million T cells yielded 117 million unique TCR beta sequences and approximately 280 Gb of sequence data. An early release that covered about 600 HLA-typed donors contained 300 to 350 gigabases of sequencing data and roughly 84 million unique TCR sequences. Of the approximately 400 genotyped donors, 81% were placed in the genetic ancestry cluster associated with self-reported Caucasian donors. The study aimed to test whether signatures of past pathogen exposure could be identified by cataloging public T cell receptors. The study profiled the T cell repertoires of 500 to 800 subjects by immunosequencing and related them to cytomegalovirus serostatus. A separate validation cohort of some 130 different subjects was used in addition to the roughly 670-subject first cohort. To predict cytomegalovirus infection status, the study brought together high-throughput TCR immunosequencing, statistical association of individual TCRs with disease status, and machine learning. A later analysis re-examined previously published TCR beta repertoires from more than 600 donors and added high-resolution HLA genotyping to investigate patterns of TCR occurrence. In the later analysis, no new phenotypic data were used to find candidate immune exposures; instead, reliance was placed on TCR beta sequences and their occurrence across donors. In an earlier analysis of 587 of the donors, high-throughput TCR beta sequencing was used to judge whether each TCR beta V gene segment behaved as functional or pseudogenic. Donor age, sex, ethnicity and CMV serostatus were collected together with the repertoire data. A later genetic analysis took genome-wide SNP genotypes for about 55% of the 666 donors and used that subset as a discovery cohort. All discovery cohort repertoires had been generated using a single sequencing platform. Class I and class II HLA loci were covered by the typing at four-digit resolution. The number of typed donors differed by locus: 629-630 for A, B, C, DRB1 and DQB1; approximately 520 for DQA1; about 600 for DPA1; and 400 to 480 for DPB1. About five DR-DQ haplotypes were handled as single units for association and clustering because linkage in the cohort was strong. Across 300 to 400 genotyped donors of the cohort, an average of approximately 240,000 unique TCR beta nucleotide sequences per donor were sequenced, and 15% to 20% of those sequences were non-productive. Beyond this particular receptor, the publication reports: Specific HLA alleles were associated with roughly 17,000 TCR beta sequences at a false discovery rate of 0.05 in a later analysis. In a later genetic analysis, fewer N-insertions in productive TCRs were reported among donors in an Asian-associated ancestry cluster than the roughly 640-donor mean. A later analysis found that TCR association rates varied across HLA loci, with DRB1 alleles showing the most associated TCRs and HLA-C alleles the fewest. Some IMGT-functional V segments, including TRBV6-2 and TRBV6-3, could not be distinguished by the 87-base-pair reads and were therefore excluded. Cytomegalovirus status was reported to be diagnosed by the classifier with high specificity and sensitivity in both the original and validation cohorts. The presence/absence analyses assumed that sequencing depth was roughly uniform across donors, and that assumption may not be true. According to a later analysis, parvovirus B19, influenza, CMV and Epstein-Barr virus appeared linked to several top co-occurrence clusters. In an earlier analysis of 450 to 750 of the donors, most TCR beta V segments appeared in productive rearrangements about 87% or about 30% of the time, broadly matching IMGT annotations. When HLA alleles, especially DR and DQ, strongly co-occurred, attributing TCR associations to individual alleles was difficult. HLA typing was unavailable for some donors at each locus, so association tests used only the typed subset. A further reported finding was that TCR beta sequences accurately predicted the HLA-A and HLA-B alleles for most subjects in the first cohort. It was suggested by the authors that the approach could potentially be generalized to other disease states and immunological phenotypes. An association between a missense DCLRE1C variant and V-gene and J-gene trimming of TCR beta chains was found in a later genetic analysis and replicated in an independent cohort. In a later analysis, HLA-associated TCR beta chains showed more clonal expansion and lower generation probabilities than non-associated chains that were equally common. In this cohort, only TCR beta chains were sequenced, and detectable features were limited by the absence of alpha or paired-chain data. Correlated functional status among segregating V segments might reflect linkage disequilibrium, but an unknown experimental factor could not be ruled out. The sequencing pipeline was judged likely to have produced a cluster of highly shared sequence variants as a technical artifact. While some public TCRs were present in many individuals, most TCR sequences turned up only very rarely across donors. Because counts were too low, fewer than 20 rarely observed V segments, including chromosome 9 orphons, were excluded from the earlier analysis of under 650 of the donors. Most CMV-associated TCR beta chains appeared to be HLA-restricted in a later analysis, and the HLA associations seemed to be driven largely by CMV exposure. Immune exposure information for the cohort was limited to CMV serostatus. In vitro tests confirmed that three of the cytomegalovirus-associated TCR beta chains recognize cytomegalovirus antigens. The study listed 164 TCR beta chains as associated with cytomegalovirus.

For CDR1 and CDR2, the germline V gene lists SGHRS and YFSETQ. The germline ends are 7 bases apart after V is trimmed by 0 bases and J by 7 bases. The CDR3 starts with the cysteine, ends with the phenylalanine, and has 13 residues. The entry retains the CDR3 DNA only, 39 bases that are in frame from base 1. Remarks on this clone: The antigen it recognizes is unknown. Base qualities are missing; no much larger clone stands one base away.

In total, just over 650 healthy bone marrow donors made up the cohort. At the time of sampling, all cohort members were nominally healthy, though unrecorded immune exposures were likely present. The donor was CMV seropositive and was included in the group of 250 to 300 seropositive cohort members. Each donor provided a peripheral blood sample, and peripheral blood mononuclear cells were used for TCR beta sequencing. Genomic DNA was extracted from the blood cell samples with the Qiagen DNeasy Blood Extraction Kit. Receptor amplification or capture employed the immunoSEQ multiplex PCR assay. The multiplex PCR relied on a mix of 60 forward primers for TCR Vbeta segments and 13 reverse primers for TCR Jbeta segments. Amplification of the CDR3 region of rearranged TCR beta genes was performed with a multiplex PCR assay on genomic DNA. The Illumina HiSeq System was used to sequence the amplified TCR beta libraries as 87-base-pair reads. As for how the authors treated the data: A later analysis counted 75 million to 100 million unique TCR beta chains across the 690 or so repertoires, and 9 million to 14 million of these chains were shared by at least two donors. To remove PCR and sequencing errors, raw reads were error-corrected and collapsed into unique sequences using a nearest-neighbor algorithm that merged closely related sequences. CDR3 sequences were aligned to IMGT reference sequences to assign V, D and J gene segments. For a sequence to be retained, a match of at least six nucleotides to both a V gene segment and a J gene segment was required. A rearrangement was called productive if the CDR3 had no stop codons and remained in frame with V and J, and every other rearrangement was called non-productive. Following IMGT convention, CDR3 was defined as the stretch from the second conserved V-encoded cysteine to the conserved J-encoded phenylalanine. The earlier analysis of about 610 of the donors excluded any sequence lacking an unambiguous match to a single V gene segment. An earlier analysis of fewer than 750 of the donors classified V segments as functional when productive rearrangements were above 56.7% and as segregating when the standard deviation between donors was above 5%. A statistical classification framework was built for diagnosing cytomegalovirus status from the catalog of TCR beta chain sequences. In a later analysis, V and J genes were assigned by comparing TCR nucleotide sequences against IMGT/GENE-DB human TR gene sequences. Using the TCRdist pipeline, a later analysis assigned CDR3 sequences along with most-parsimonious VDJ recombination scenarios. In a later analysis, each TCR beta chain was defined by its CDR3 amino acid sequence together with its V-gene family, and reads lacking a unique V-gene family were excluded. A later analysis removed 592 highly shared, low-generation-probability nucleotide sequences to deal with suspected cross-contamination and a sequencing artifact. A later analysis calculated a clonal expansion index for each public chain from normalized within-repertoire ranks of inferred template counts. In a later analysis, generation probabilities were computed with a VDJ recombination model fitted to out-of-frame rearrangements, and the resulting probabilities were checked against IGoR. A later analysis scored TCR-TCR, TCR-HLA and TCR-CMV co-occurrence with hypergeometric tests, applying a repertoire-size bias correction to TCR pairs. A later analysis estimated false discovery rates by permuting HLA or CMV assignments 20 times. In a later analysis, co-occurring TCRs were grouped using DBSCAN, with TCRdist sequence similarity added in when clustering inside HLA-allele-positive subsets. For co-occurrence clustering, repertoires with fewer than 30,000 or more than 120,000 public chains were excluded, along with a handful of repertoires with anomalous nucleotide sharing. The table comes from immuneACCESS by way of TCRdb, which keeps in-frame sequences with V and J called. Part of the clones is missing from these tables; in studies checked, under half for an unresolved V gene and the rest for unknown reasons. V and J calls and clone size are those listed in that table; D and trimming were worked out from the DNA. Here the sample has 100,000 to 150,000 clones; 8.9% occur a single time. Roughly 6.4% of the sample comes from the top ten.

The chain is encoded by TRBV5-1 joined to TRBJ1-4; the D segment cannot be called with confidence. Material for sequencing was PBMCs. This sequence was found in a middle-aged woman in good health and CMV-seropositive. In nucleotide form, the sequence is TGCGCCAGCAGCTTGGGGAGCACTGAAAAACTGTTTTTT. Translated, this is CASSLGSTEKLFF.